The 5 T cell receptor beta chains presented below share a single source sample, sequenced in a study of OX40 agonist ivuxolimab in advanced cancers. Repertoires were generated with immunoSEQ multiplex PCR, while TCRdb's copy carries only in-frame clones and drops some. The data show some 62,000 clones, about 83% seen once. This material consisted of CD4+ or CD8+ T cells sorted from blood, taken in a trial of the OX40 agonist ivuxolimab. The receptor set was obtained from an adult with an advanced solid tumor such as melanoma, head and neck, liver or kidney cancer.

CDR3 sequence reads: CASTALRGTGGEAFF. The CDR3 DNA sequence: TGTGCCAGCACTGCTCTCCGGGGCACGGGAGGCGAAGCTTTCTTT. The chain joins TRBV7-9 to TRBJ1-1, with D maybe TRBD1 (5 bases). Trimming pared 7 bases from V and 8 bases from J, leaving 23 bases between. This CDR3 is built from 15 residues. Germline lookup yields CDR1 SEHNR and CDR2 FQNEAQ (reference sequence).

The V and J genes are TRBV7-2 and TRBJ2-7, with TRBD1 matching 7 bases. The ends lost 4 bases at V and 2 bases at J; junction bases unmatched: 5. This CDR3 spans 14 amino acids. Germline CDR1 is SGHTA and CDR2 is FQGNSA. The CDR3 here is CASSSQGDAYEQYF. The CDR3 DNA reads as TGTGCCAGCAGCTCGCAGGGGGATGCCTACGAGCAGTACTTC.

This clone showed up just a few times. The rearrangement links TRBV2 to TRBJ2-5; D may be TRBD1 (5 bases). Trimming took off 5 bases at V and 5 bases at J, with 12 bases between the two ends. The CDR3 is 13 amino acids. Looked up from germline, CDR1 is SNHLY and CDR2 is FYNNEI. The CDR3 DNA reads TGTGCCAGCAGTTCCCTGGGGCCCGAGACCCAGTACTTC. The encoded protein is CASSSLGPETQYF.

This chain joins TRBV5-1 and TRBJ2-7; no clear D gene. The CDR3 spans 13 residues. The V gene lost 0 bases and the J gene lost 1 base, with 5 bases spanning the gap. Germline CDR1 reads SGHRS; CDR2 reads YFSETQ. CDR3 region: CASSLEASYEQYF. The CDR3 DNA is TGCGCCAGCAGCTTGGAAGCATCCTACGAGCAGTACTTC.

V gene TRBV18 combines with J gene TRBJ2-7, with D maybe TRBD2 (6 bases). The CDR3 runs 13 residues. The germline V and J ends were trimmed by 5 bases and 3 bases, with 11 bases remaining between them. CDR1 and CDR2 from the germline V gene are KGHSH and LQKENI. The CDR3 reads CASSTGRGYEQYF. The CDR3 region has the DNA TGTGCCAGCTCAACGGGGCGGGGCTACGAGCAGTACTTC.